This TCR beta chain was sequenced in a study of blood T cell repertoires in COVID-19. Repertoires were generated with immunoSEQ multiplex PCR, while TCRdb's copy carries only in-frame clones and drops some. The data contain fewer than 200,000 clones, 80% to 85% of them singletons. The sequenced sample was peripheral blood. The clonotype comes from a woman aged 80 or older with active or convalescent COVID-19.

The CDR3 is CASSYSIGGNTEAFF. CDR3 coding DNA: TGTGCCAGCAGTTACTCGATAGGGGGGAACACTGAAGCTTTCTTT. The chain carries TRBV6-2 or TRBV6-3 and TRBJ1-1, with D possibly TRBD1 on 6 matching bases. Germline assignment: CDR1 MNHEY and CDR2 SVGEGT. This CDR3 spans 15 amino acids. Trimming shortened V by 0 bases and J by 1 base, and 9 bases separated the two germline ends.